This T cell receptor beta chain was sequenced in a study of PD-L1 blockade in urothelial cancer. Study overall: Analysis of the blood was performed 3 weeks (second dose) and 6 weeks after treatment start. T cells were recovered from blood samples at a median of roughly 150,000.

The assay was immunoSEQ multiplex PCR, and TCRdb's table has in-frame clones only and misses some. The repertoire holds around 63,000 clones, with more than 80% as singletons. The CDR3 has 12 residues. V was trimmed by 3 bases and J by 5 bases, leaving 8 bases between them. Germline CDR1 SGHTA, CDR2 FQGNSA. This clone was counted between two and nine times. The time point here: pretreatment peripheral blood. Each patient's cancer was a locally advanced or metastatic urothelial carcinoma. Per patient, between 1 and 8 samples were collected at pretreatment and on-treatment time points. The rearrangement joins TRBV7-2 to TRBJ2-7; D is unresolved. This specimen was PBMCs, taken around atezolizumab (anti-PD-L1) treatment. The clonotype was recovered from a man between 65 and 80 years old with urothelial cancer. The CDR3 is CASSFIRDEQYF. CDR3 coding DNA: TGTGCCAGCAGCTTTATCCGGGACGAGCAGTACTTC.